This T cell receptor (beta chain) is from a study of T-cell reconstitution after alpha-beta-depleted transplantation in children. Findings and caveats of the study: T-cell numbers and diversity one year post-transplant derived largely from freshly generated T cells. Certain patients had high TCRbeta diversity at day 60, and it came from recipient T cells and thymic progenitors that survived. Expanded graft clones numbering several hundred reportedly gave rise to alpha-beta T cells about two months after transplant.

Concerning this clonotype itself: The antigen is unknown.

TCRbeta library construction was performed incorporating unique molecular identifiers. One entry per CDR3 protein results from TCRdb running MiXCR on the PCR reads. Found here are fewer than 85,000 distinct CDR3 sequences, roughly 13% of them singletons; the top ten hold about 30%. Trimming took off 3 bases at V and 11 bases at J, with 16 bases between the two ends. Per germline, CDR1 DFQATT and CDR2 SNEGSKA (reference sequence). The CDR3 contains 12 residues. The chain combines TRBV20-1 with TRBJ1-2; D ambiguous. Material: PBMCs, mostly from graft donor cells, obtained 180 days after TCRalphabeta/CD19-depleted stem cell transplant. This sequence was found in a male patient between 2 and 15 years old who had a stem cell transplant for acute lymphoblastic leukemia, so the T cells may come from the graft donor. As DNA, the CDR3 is TGCAGTGCTAGTCGGGTCTCTGAGATTTACACCTTC. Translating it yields CSASRVSEIYTF.